This T cell receptor beta chain emerged from a study of shared clonotypes between healthy human individuals (TCRdb year 2020). Concerning the study at large: A few men and a couple of women, aged 18 to 49 years, made up the cohort. For each donor, CD4 naive and CD4 memory were each given three plates, CD8 naive was given two plates, and CD8 memory was given one plate. Blood TCR repertoires of a handful of healthy adults were deeply sequenced to estimate repertoire size and the extent of clonotype sharing between individuals. To increase sequencing depth and limit assay-specific biases, different laboratories used diverse techniques to prepare libraries and sequence TCR repertoires. Between about 0.9 and 10 billion PBMCs per donor were obtained by leukapheresis.

For the CD8 naive samples, CD45RO-negative cells were positively selected for CCR7, yielding a CD45RA+CCR7+ population from which TemRA cells were excluded. Donors were healthy HIV-negative adults with no recently reported acute infections or vaccinations. Every donor was a Caucasian adult living in Nashville, Tennessee, USA. Blood was obtained by leukapheresis, after which PBMCs were separated by Ficoll-Histopaque density gradient centrifugation and cryopreserved in liquid nitrogen vapor phase. Purity and quantity of every magnetically sorted T cell population were checked by analytical flow cytometry. Genomic DNA was isolated from each sorted fraction and quantified by UV absorbance on a Nanodrop 2000c. This clone occurred once. No antigen is known for it. Base qualities are not recorded, but no much larger clone differs from it by a single base. Study-level results and caveats: Because the study included a small number of donors, the genetic and exposure-history diversity represented was limited. Sampling was restricted to blood, and TCR repertoires in tissue are likely to differ from TCR repertoires in blood. Pairwise subsampling led to the expectation that sequencing depth would affect the degree of clonotype sharing among donors. Higher generation probabilities were observed for clonotypes shared by all four sorted-subset donors than for non-shared clonotypes. Naive subsets generally had larger estimated clonotype richness than memory subsets. Incomplete sequencing was indicated by rarefaction of sorted-subset datasets, despite the large sequencing depth. About 4.5% of naive CD4, roughly 3.6% of naive CD8, about 2.1% of memory CD4, and approximately 0.4% of memory CD8 clonotypes were shared across several donors.

From cysteine to phenylalanine, the CDR3 is 20 amino acids long. Only the CDR3 portion is preserved as DNA: 60 bases, with reading frame beginning at the first base. V is pruned by 1 base and J by 4 bases, leaving 14 bases of the junction without a gene match. The CDR1 and CDR2 encoded by the germline V gene are MDHEN and SYDVKM. Using the deep immunoSEQ assay, TCR CDR3 regions were amplified from genomic DNA by multiplex PCR. Extracted genomic DNA from each cell subset was spread evenly across all wells of several immunoSEQ 96-well plates, with each plate serving as a replicate. For sorted subsets, each replicate PCR was loaded with about 0.2 ug genomic DNA, equivalent to 32,000 or so T cell genomes. The purified libraries were quantified using a Qubit 3.0 fluorometer, sized with a Bioanalyzer 2100, and then quantified again using the KAPA Library Quantification kit. Every immunoSEQ 96-well plate was sequenced on a separate single-read 150-cycle Illumina NextSeq 550 flow cell. The authors' analysis ran thus. The immunoSEQ output contained only junctional sequences without quality scores, so filtering could not match that applied to full-length reads. Sequences were annotated with PyIR, a Python wrapper for IgBLAST v1.9, using IMGT germline references to assign V/J genes and CDR3. Any read was removed if the V/J assignment was weak (E-value above 1e-6), the CDR3 was missing, or the read contained stop codons, out-of-frame junctions, or ambiguous translated residues. V3J clonotypes were defined as sequences sharing an identical inferred V gene, J gene, and CDR3 amino acid sequence. To compute the percentage overlap between repertoires, the number of shared unique clonotypes was divided by the size of the smaller repertoire. Richness of each repertoire was evaluated using RTK rarefaction, the Chao1 estimator, and Recon v2.1 estimates of unobserved clonotypes. Generation probabilities for all TCRbeta clonotypes obtained by the gDNA method from a few donors were computed using OLGA. The immuneACCESS repertoire file appears here via TCRdb, limited to in-frame rearrangements. These files lack a portion of the clones; in checked studies, under half of the deficit traces to unresolved V genes, and the cause of the others is not known. V, J and clone size reflect that table, while D and trimming were determined from the DNA. Across this sample there are hundreds of thousands of clones, with 96% seen only once. The top ten constitute less than 0.12% of the sample.

The clonotype was recovered from a woman aged 30 to 39 in good health. The V and J genes are TRBV28 and TRBJ2-2, with 11 bases aligning to TRBD2. Sequenced material: naive CD8+ T cells sorted from blood. The cell subset or site label, read with the paper, signifies: CD45RA+CCR7+. At the DNA level, the sequence is TGTGCCAGCAGTTTATCGCCCTGGGTAGCGGGAGGGCCTGTCACCGGGGAGCTGTTTTTT. Its protein is CASSLSPWVAGGPVTGELFF.